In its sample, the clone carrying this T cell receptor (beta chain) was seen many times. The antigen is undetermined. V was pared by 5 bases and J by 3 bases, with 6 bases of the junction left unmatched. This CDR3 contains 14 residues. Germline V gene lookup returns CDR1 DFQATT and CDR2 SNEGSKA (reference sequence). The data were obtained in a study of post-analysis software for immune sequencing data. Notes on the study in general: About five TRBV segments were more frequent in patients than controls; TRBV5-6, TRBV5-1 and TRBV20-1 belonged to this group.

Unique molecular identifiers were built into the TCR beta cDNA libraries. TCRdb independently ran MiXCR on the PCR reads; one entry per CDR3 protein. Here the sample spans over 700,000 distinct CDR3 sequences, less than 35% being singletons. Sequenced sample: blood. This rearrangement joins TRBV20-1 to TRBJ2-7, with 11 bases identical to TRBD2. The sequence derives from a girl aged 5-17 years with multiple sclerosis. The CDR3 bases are TGCAGTGCTGCCGGGACTAGCGGAGACTACGAGCAGTACTTC. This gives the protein CSAAGTSGDYEQYF.